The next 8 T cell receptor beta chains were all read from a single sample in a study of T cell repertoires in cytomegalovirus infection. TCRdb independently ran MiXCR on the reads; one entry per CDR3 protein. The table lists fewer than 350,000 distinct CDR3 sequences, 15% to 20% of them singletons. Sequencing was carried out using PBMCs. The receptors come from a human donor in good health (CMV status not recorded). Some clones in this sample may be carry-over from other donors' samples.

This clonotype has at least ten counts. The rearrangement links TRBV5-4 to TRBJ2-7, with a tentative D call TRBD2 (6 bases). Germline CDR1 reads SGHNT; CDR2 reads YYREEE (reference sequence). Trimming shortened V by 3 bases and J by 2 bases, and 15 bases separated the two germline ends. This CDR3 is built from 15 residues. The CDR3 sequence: CASSSGTSGTYEQYF. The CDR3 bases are TGTGCCAGCAGCTCCGGGACTTCAGGGACCTACGAGCAGTACTTC.

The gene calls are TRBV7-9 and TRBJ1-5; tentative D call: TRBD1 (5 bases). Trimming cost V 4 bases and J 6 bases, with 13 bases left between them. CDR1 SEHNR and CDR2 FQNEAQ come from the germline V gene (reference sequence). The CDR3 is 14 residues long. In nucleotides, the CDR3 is TGTGCCAGCAGCTCCGCAGGGACCCGTCAGCCCCAGCATTTT. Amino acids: CASSSAGTRQPQHF. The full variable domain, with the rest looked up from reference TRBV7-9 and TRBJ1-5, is DTGVSQNPRHKITKRGQNVTFRCDPISEHNRLYWYRQTLGQGPEFLTYFQNEAQLEKSRLLSDRFSAERPKGSFSTLEIQRTEQGDSAMYLCASSSAGTRQPQHFGDGTRLSIL.

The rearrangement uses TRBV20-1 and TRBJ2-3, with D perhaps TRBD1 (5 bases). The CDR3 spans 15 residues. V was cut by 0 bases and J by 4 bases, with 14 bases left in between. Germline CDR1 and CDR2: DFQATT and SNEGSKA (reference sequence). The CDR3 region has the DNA TGCAGTGCTAGAGAAAGGGGTGGAAGCGCAGATACGCAGTATTTT. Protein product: CSARERGGSADTQYF.

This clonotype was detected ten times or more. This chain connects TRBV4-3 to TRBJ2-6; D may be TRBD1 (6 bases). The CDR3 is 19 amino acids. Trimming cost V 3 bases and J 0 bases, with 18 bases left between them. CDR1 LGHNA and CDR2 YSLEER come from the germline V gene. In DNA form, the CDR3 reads TGCGCCAGCAGCCACCAGGGGAGTGTATTACGCTCTGGGGCCAACGTCCTGACTTTC. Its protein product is CASSHQGSVLRSGANVLTF.

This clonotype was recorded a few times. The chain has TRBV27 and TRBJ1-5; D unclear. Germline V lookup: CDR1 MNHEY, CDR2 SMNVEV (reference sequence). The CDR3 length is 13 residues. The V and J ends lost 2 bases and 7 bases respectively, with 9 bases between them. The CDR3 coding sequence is TGTGCCAGCAGTTTACGGGGTTACCAGCCCCAGCATTTT. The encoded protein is CASSLRGYQPQHF.

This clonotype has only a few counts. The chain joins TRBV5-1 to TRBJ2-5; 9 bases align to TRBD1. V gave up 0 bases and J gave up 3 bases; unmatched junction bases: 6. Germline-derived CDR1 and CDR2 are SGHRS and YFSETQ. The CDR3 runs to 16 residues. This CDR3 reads CASSLVGTGSEETQYF. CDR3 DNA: TGCGCCAGCAGCTTGGTTGGGACAGGGAGCGAAGAGACCCAGTACTTC.

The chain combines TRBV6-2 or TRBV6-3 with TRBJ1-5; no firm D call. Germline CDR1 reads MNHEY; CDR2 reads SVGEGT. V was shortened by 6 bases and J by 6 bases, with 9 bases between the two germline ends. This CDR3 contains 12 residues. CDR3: CASSHSSQPQHF. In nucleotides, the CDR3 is TGTGCCAGCAGCCACTCGAGTCAGCCCCAGCATTTT.

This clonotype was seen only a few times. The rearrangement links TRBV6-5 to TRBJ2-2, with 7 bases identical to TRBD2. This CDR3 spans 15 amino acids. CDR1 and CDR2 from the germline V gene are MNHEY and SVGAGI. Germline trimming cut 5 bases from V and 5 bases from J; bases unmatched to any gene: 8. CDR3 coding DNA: TGTGCCAGCAGTCAGTGGGGGGGTGGGACCGGGGAGCTGTTTTTT. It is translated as CASSQWGGGTGELFF.